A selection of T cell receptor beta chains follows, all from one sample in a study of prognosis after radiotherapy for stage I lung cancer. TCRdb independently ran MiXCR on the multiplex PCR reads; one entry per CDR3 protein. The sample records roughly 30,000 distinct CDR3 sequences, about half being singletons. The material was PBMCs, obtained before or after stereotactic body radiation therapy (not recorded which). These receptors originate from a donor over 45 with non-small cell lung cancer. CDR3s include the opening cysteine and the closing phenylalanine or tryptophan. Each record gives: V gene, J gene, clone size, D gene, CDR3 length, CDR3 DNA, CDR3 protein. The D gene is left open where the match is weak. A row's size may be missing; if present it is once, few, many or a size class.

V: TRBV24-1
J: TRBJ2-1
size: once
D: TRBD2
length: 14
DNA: TGTGCCTCCGGGACTAGCGGGAGGCTGAATGAGCAGTTCTTC
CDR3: CASGTSGRLNEQFF

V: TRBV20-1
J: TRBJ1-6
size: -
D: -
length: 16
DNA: TGCAGTGCTAACGAGGGGGGCAGATCCTATAATTCACCCCTCCACTTT
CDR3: CSANEGGRSYNSPLHF

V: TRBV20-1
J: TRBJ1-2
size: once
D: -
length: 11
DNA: TGCAGTGCTCCCGTCTACCGGGGCTACACCTTC
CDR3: CSAPVYRGYTF

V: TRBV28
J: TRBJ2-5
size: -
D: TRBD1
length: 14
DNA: TGTGCCAGCCAAAGGACAGGGCGGGTGGAGACCCAGTACTTC
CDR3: CASQRTGRVETQYF

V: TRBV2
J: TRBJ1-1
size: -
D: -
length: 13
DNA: TGTGCCAGCAGTGAATTATTGCAGGCTGAAGCTTTCTTT
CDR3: CASSELLQAEAFF

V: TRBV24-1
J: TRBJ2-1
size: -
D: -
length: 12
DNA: TGTGCCACCAGTGATTTGAGTAACATTGAGCTCTTC
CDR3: CATSDLSNIELF

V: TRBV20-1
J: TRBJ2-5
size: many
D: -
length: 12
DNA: TGCAGTGCTAGCGGACAGCCAGAGACCCAGTACTTC
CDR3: CSASGQPETQYF

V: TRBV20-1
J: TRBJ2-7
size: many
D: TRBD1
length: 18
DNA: TGCAGTGCTCCCCGAGCTGGGACAGGGGGCGCTTTTAGGTACGAGCAGTACTTC
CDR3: CSAPRAGTGGAFRYEQYF

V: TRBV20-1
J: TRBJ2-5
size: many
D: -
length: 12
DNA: TGCAGTGCTAGCAGATCTGGAGAGACCCAGTACTTC
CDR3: CSASRSGETQYF

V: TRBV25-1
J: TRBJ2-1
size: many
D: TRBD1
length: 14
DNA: TGTGCCAGCAGTGGGGACAGGGCGCACAATGAGCAGTTCTTC
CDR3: CASSGDRAHNEQFF

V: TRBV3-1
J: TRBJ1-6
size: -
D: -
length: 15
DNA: TGTGCCAGCAGCCAAGAAGGGAATATAGGTTCACCCCTCCACTTT
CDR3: CASSQEGNIGSPLHF

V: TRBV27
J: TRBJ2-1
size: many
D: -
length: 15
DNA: TGTGCCAGCAGTTTAGCGGGGGCCTCCTACAATGAGCAGTTCTTC
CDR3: CASSLAGASYNEQFF

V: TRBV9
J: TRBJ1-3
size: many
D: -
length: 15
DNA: TGTGCCAGCAGCATTGGACAGTCCTCTGGAAACACCATATATTTT
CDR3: CASSIGQSSGNTIYF

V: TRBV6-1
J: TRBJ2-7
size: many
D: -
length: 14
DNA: TGTGCCAGCAGCACATCGCGGGTCCCCTACGAGCAGTACTTC
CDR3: CASSTSRVPYEQYF

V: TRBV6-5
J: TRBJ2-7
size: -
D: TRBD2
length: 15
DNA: TGTGCCAGCAGTTACTGGGAAGGCGGGAGGAACGAGCAGTACTTC
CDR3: CASSYWEGGRNEQYF

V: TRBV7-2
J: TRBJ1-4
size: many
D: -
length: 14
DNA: TGTGCCAGCAGTTCCGAAAACTATAATGAAAAACTGTTTTTT
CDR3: CASSSENYNEKLFF

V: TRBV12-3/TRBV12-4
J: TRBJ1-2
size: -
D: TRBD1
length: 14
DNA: TGTGCCAGCAGGTCCTCGGGACAGACCTATGGCTACACCTTC
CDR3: CASRSSGQTYGYTF

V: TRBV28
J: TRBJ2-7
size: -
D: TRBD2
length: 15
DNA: TGTGCCAGCAGCCCGGCTAGCGGCAACTCCTACGAGCAGTACTTC
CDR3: CASSPASGNSYEQYF

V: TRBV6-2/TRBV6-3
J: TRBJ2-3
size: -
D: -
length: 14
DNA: TGTGCCAGCAGATGGGACACTTTCACAGATACGCAGTATTTT
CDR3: CASRWDTFTDTQYF

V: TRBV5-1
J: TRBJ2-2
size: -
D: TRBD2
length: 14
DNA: TGCGCCATTACCCCTAGCGGGCGTACCGGGGAGCTGTTTTTT
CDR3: CAITPSGRTGELFF

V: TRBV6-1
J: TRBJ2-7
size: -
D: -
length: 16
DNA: TGTGCCAGCAGTGGGGACATCGGGGCCCAGACCCATGAGCAGTACTTC
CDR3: CASSGDIGAQTHEQYF

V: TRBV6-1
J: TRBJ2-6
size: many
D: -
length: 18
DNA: TGTGCCAGCAGGCCAGCAGGACAGCCCATCTCTGGGGCCAACGTCCTGACTTTC
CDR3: CASRPAGQPISGANVLTF

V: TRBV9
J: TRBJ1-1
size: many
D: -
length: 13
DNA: TGTGCCAGCAGCCCACAGGGGAACACTGAAGCTTTCTTT
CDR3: CASSPQGNTEAFF

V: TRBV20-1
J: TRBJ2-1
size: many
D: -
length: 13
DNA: TGCAGTGCTAGAGATGGGACCGGTCACGAGCAGTTCTTC
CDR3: CSARDGTGHEQFF

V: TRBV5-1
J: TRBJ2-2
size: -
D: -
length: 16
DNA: TGCGCCAGCAGCTACGGGTGGGGGTCGAACACCGGGGAGCTGTCTTTT
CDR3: CASSYGWGSNTGELSF

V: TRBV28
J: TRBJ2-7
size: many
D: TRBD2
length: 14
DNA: TGTGCCAGTAGAAGCGGGGCCCTCTCCTACGAGCAGTACTTC
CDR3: CASRSGALSYEQYF

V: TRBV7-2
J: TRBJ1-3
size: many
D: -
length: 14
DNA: TGTGCCAGCAGCCTGACGGGGGGAGGAAACACCATATATTTT
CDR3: CASSLTGGGNTIYF

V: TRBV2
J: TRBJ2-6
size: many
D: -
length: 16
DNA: TGTGCCAGCGGGGTGGGCGATTCCTCTGGGGCCAACGTCCTGACTTTC
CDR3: CASGVGDSSGANVLTF

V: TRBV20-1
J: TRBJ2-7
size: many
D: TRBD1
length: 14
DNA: TGCAGTGCTAGGCGGGACAGGGACTCCTACGAGCAGTACTTC
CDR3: CSARRDRDSYEQYF

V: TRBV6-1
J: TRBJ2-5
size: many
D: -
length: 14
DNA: TGTGCCAGCAGTGAAGCGCTAATAGGGGAGACCCAGTACTTC
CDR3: CASSEALIGETQYF

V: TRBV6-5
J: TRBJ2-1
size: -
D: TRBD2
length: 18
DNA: TGTGCCAGCAGTTACATAGGGACTAGCGGGAGGGCCAGAAATGAGCAGTTCTTC
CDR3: CASSYIGTSGRARNEQFF

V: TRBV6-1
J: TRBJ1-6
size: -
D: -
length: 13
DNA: TGTGCCAGCGTTGGGGGGAGCGGATCACCCCTCCACTTT
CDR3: CASVGGSGSPLHF

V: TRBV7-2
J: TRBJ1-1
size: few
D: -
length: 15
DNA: TGTGCCAGCAGCCCAATGGCACGGTCTGACACTGAAGCTTTCTTT
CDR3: CASSPMARSDTEAFF

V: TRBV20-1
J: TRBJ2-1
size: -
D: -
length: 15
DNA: TGCAGTGCTAGGAGTCGGGGCCGGACCTACAATGAGCAGTTCTTC
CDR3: CSARSRGRTYNEQFF

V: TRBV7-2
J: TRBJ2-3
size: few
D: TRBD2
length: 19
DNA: TGTGCCAGCAGTGGGACTAGCGGGAAGGAGGACACCACGCTTGATACGCAGTATTTT
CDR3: CASSGTSGKEDTTLDTQYF

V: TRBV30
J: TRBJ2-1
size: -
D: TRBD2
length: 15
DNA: TGTGCCTGGAGTGTACGCGGCGGGAGCACCAATGAGCAGTTCTTC
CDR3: CAWSVRGGSTNEQFF

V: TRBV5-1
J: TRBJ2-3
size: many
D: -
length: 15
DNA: TGCGCCAGCAGCCCCACCTGGGGTAGCACAGATACGCAGTATTTT
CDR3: CASSPTWGSTDTQYF

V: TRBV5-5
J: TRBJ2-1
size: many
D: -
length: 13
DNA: TGTGCCAGCACCGCGCGGGAATACAATGAGCAGTTCTTC
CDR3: CASTAREYNEQFF

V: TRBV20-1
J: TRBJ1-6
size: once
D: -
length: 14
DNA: TGCAGTGCTAGGGCCCCGGGACTGGGTTCACCCCTCCACTTT
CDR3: CSARAPGLGSPLHF

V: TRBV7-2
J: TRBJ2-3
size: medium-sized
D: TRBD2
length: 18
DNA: TGTGCCAGCAGCTTAGCGAGGCGCACTAGCGGGATGGCAGATACGCAGTATTTT
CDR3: CASSLARRTSGMADTQYF

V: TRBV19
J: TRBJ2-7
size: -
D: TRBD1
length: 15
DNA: TGTGCCAGTACCACAGGAGGACAGGGGGCCTACGAGCAGTACTTC
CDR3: CASTTGGQGAYEQYF

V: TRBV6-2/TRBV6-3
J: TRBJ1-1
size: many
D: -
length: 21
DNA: TGTGCCAGCAGTCACTCCGAAACCCGGGGAGCTGGGCGATCCCTGAACACTGAAGCTTTCTTT
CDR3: CASSHSETRGAGRSLNTEAFF

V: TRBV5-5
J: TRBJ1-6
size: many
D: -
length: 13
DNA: TGTGCCAGCACCCCGACGGGAGGCTCACCCCTCCACTTT
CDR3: CASTPTGGSPLHF

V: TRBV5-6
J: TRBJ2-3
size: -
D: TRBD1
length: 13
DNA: TGTGCCAGCAGCTTGAGGACAGGGTATACGCAGTATTTT
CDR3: CASSLRTGYTQYF

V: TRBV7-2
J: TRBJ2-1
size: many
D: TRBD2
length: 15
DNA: TGTGCCAGCAGCTTGTTACTAGCGGGAGGAAATGAGCAGTTCTTC
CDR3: CASSLLLAGGNEQFF

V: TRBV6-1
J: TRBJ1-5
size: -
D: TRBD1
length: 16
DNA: TGTGCCAGCAGTGGTAACCGGGACAGGAGGCAATCAGCCCAGCATTTT
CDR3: CASSGNRDRRQSAQHF

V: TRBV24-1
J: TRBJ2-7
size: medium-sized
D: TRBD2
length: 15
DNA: TGTGCCACCAGTGACGGACTAGCGGGAGGATACGAGCAGTACTTC
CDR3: CATSDGLAGGYEQYF

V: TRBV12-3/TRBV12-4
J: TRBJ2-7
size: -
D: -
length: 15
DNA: TGTGCCAGCAGCCTCCAGCATGGGTATTTATACGAGCAGTACTTC
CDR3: CASSLQHGYLYEQYF

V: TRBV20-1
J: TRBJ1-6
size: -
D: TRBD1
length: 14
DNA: TGCAGTGCTAGTATGGGACAGGGGTATTCACCCCTCCACTTT
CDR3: CSASMGQGYSPLHF

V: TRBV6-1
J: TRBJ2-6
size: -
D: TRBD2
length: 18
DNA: TGTGCCAGCAGTACTTCAGCGGGGGCAAGGGCTGGGTCCAACGTCCTGACTTTC
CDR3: CASSTSAGARAGSNVLTF

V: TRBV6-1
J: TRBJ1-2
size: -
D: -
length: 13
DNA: TGTGCCACCGGGGGGCCTCGAAACTATGGCTTCACATTC
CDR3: CATGGPRNYGFTF

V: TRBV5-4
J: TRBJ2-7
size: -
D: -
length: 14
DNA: TGTGCCAGCAGCCCCTCGGTCCAAACTCGAGAGCAGTACTTC
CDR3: CASSPSVQTREQYF

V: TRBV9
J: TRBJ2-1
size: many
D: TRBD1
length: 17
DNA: TGTGCCAGCAGCCCTTCTGGAGGCGGGACAGGGCTTAGGCGGCAGTTCTTC
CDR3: CASSPSGGGTGLRRQFF